Presented here are 9 T cell receptor beta chains from one specimen sequenced in a study of cytomegalovirus exposure and HLA in healthy donors. Assay used: immunoSEQ multiplex PCR; TCRdb lists only in-frame clones, some missing. The repertoire holds around 300,000 clones, approximately 88% seen once, with about 0.9% in the top ten. The sample taken for sequencing was PBMCs. The receptors come from a woman under 30 in good health and CMV-seronegative.

V and J are TRBV9 and TRBJ1-2; D is perhaps TRBD1 (6 bases). There are 17 residues in the CDR3. CDR1 SGDLS and CDR2 YYNGEE come from the germline V gene. V lost 1 base, J lost 3 bases, and 19 bases lay in between. The CDR3 loop reads CASSVRQDQTLHYGYTF. The CDR3 bases are TGTGCCAGCAGCGTACGACAGGACCAAACACTCCACTATGGCTACACCTTC.

The V call is TRBV6-1, the J call TRBJ2-1, with TRBD2 identical over 10 bases. CDR3 length equals 17 residues. CDR1 is MNHNS, CDR2 SASEGT, per germline. The trim removed 4 bases at V and 2 bases at J, leaving 8 bases unmatched. The CDR3 DNA reads TGTGCCAGCAGTGGTCGACTAGCGGGCATGACCTACAATGAGCAGTTCTTC. As protein: CASSGRLAGMTYNEQFF.

This chain uses TRBV6-1 with TRBJ1-1; TRBD1 aligns across 8 bases. CDR1 is MNHNS and CDR2 is SASEGT in the germline V gene. This CDR3 is 13 amino acids long. The junction had 7 bases not matched to a gene; V was cut back by 8 bases and J by 5 bases. The CDR3 DNA follows: TGTGCCAGCCAAGCAGGGGGCTGGACTGAAGCTTTCTTT. Translated, it gives CASQAGGWTEAFF.

The chain has TRBV6-5 and TRBJ1-2; D is unclear. The germline gives CDR1 MNHEY, CDR2 SVGAGI. The length of the CDR3 is 15 residues. Trimming cost V 4 bases and J 0 bases, with 12 bases left between them. CDR3 coding DNA: TGTGCCAGCAGTTTATCGAGGGCCCCTAACTATGGCTACACCTTC. Protein: CASSLSRAPNYGYTF.

The V call is TRBV2, the J call TRBJ1-4, with TRBD1 matching over 8 bases. This CDR3 has 14 residues. Unmatched junction bases numbered 5, after V lost 8 bases and J lost 3 bases. The germline V gene encodes CDR1 SNHLY and CDR2 FYNNEI. The CDR3 loop reads CASGQGLANEKLFF. In nucleotides, the CDR3 is TGTGCCAGCGGACAGGGATTGGCTAATGAAAAACTGTTTTTT.

This clone was picked up a small number of times. This rearrangement joins TRBV28 to TRBJ1-2; 9 nucleotides agree with TRBD1. From germline, CDR1 is MDHEN and CDR2 SYDVKM. With 7 bases clipped from V and 6 bases from J, the junction kept 9 bases outside the gene matches. CDR3 length: 14 amino acids. CDR3 residues: CASTSGQGWNGYTF. The DNA of the CDR3 is TGTGCCAGCACCTCGGGACAGGGTTGGAATGGCTACACCTTC.

The chain uses TRBV7-3 and TRBJ2-1, with 7 bases aligning to TRBD2. The CDR3 contains 13 residues. Germline CDR1 SGHTA, CDR2 FQGTGA. With V trimmed by 10 bases and J by 10 bases, 13 bases remained unmatched. The CDR3 nucleotides read TGTGCCAACCCGGGACTACCGAAGAGAGAGCAGTTCTTC. This sequence encodes CANPGLPKREQFF.

A note on this clone: This sample also contains other DNA sequences that code for the same CDR3. This chain links TRBV5-1 with TRBJ1-5; a possible D gene is TRBD1 (5 bases). Looked up from germline, CDR1 is SGHRS and CDR2 is YFSETQ. Between the trimmed V and J ends, which lost 2 bases and 4 bases, there was a span of 10 bases. CDR3 length equals 14 residues. The CDR3 DNA sequence: TGCGCCAGCAGCTTAGACGGGGGTAATCAGCCCCAGCATTTT. Translation: CASSLDGGNQPQHF.

The chain employs TRBV5-4 and TRBJ2-7; D remains ambiguous. The CDR3 is made up of 16 amino acids. Germline lookup yields CDR1 SGHNT and CDR2 YYREEE (reference sequence). V was clipped by 3 bases and J by 0 bases, with 16 bases between them. The CDR3 nucleotides read TGTGCCAGCAGCTCCAATAGCCCGCGGAGCTCCTACGAGCAGTACTTC. Translating gives CASSSNSPRSSYEQYF.